The clone carrying this T cell receptor beta chain was counted ten times or more. The antigen is undetermined. This sample was taken from a study of blood T cells in healthy people across ages. Turning to the study itself: Template-switching capture recovered about one barcoded beta molecule per two T cells. Study-level findings and limits: A greater number of naive CD4+ cells and higher diversity distinguished long-lived donors from aged donors. CMV status of donors was unknown, possibly confounding expanded clonotype changes.

A second PCR, run for about 7 to 11 cycles, used a sample-barcoded 5' primer plus a J-beta primer mix. TCRdb ran MiXCR on the 5' RACE reads and lists one entry per CDR3 protein. The table records about 1.1 million distinct CDR3 sequences, 35% to 45% of them present only once. At least 7 million PBMCs were isolated per sample. The CDR3 has 13 amino acids. V shed 2 bases and J 3 bases; nucleotides not matched to a gene: 1. Germline V gene sequence: CDR1 SGDLS, CDR2 YYNGEE. Material for sequencing was blood. This chain uses TRBV9 with TRBJ2-5; 7 bases line up with TRBD1. This TCR was recovered from a young man in good health. The chain's CDR3 is CASSVGTEETQYF. The CDR3 coding sequence is TGTGCCAGCAGCGTGGGGACAGAAGAGACCCAGTACTTC. Full variable domain (rest looked up from reference TRBV9 and TRBJ2-5): DSGVTQTPKHLITATGQRVTLRCSPRSGDLSVYWYQQSLDQGLQFLIQYYNGEERAKGNILERFSAQQFPDLHSELNLSSLELGDSALYFCASSVGTEETQYFGPGTRLLVL.